This TCR beta chain is drawn from a study of T cell clonality in common variable immunodeficiency (dated by TCRdb to the mid-2010s). Standard criteria were used to diagnose CVID, namely serum IgG, IgA and/or IgM reduced below the normal range together with specific antibody deficiency. A total of 44 subjects (approximately 15 female and approximately 30 male; age range about 9 to 64 years, mean age roughly 40) were included in the CVID group. Most of the CVID patients and most of the healthy controls were of Caucasian heritage. All CVID subjects had received replacement immunoglobulin therapy for at least one year at the time of study participation. No CVID subject was ill or taking immunomodulatory or immunosuppressive medication when blood was collected. Heparinized peripheral whole blood samples of about 4.5 to 9 ml were collected from each donor. Genomic DNA from adults with common variable immune deficiency (CVID) and from healthy adult controls was the source for sequencing TCRbeta CDR3 repertoires. Diluted blood was density-centrifuged over Hypaque 1077 or Ficoll-Paque to isolate peripheral blood mononuclear cells. Genomic DNA was extracted from unsorted mononuclear cells by Qiagen column purification or by a centrifugation-based method.

This clone has a count of ten or more. No antigen is known for it. The read finishes 3 residues shy of the CDR3 end, and the germline J gene is used to complete it. Broader findings and caveats from the paper: Patient heterogeneity within the CVID cohort put limits on correlating repertoire features with clinical complications. Fewer TCRbeta clones were shared among CVID subjects than among healthy controls (p < 0.0001). Although equal DNA input was used, an average of about 85,000 unique sequences per sample was obtained for controls, compared with some 30,000 for CVID samples. The authors noted that sequencing repertoires of T cell subpopulations would be needed to clarify what caused the increased clonality in CVID. CVID TCRbeta sequences reportedly showed fewer deletions and N-nucleotide insertions and lacked highly modified clones with 13 or more V deletions. Increased TCRbeta clonality was found in CVID subjects compared with healthy controls (t-test p = 0.018), with the increase being most characteristic of about a third of subjects.

CVID samples and control samples contributed equivalent amounts of genomic DNA as sequencing input. For every sample, a 60 bp segment covering the rearranged TCRbeta CDR3 region was amplified and then sequenced. The immunoSEQ assay, a bias-corrected multiplex PCR combined with high-throughput sequencing, was used to amplify TCRbeta. For the original study's pipeline: Every unique nucleotide sequence was considered a clone and was annotated with V, D and J genes, copy number and frequency. Sequences were labeled productive if in frame, and non-productive if out of frame or containing stop codons. As previously described, clonality was calculated on the basis of Shannon's entropy. Mean CDR3 Kyte-Doolittle hydropathy was derived from the predicted amino acid sequences of productive clones. Hierarchical clustering of scaled V gene usage was performed with the R hclust function using Manhattan distance and complete linkage. Sharing of clones by CDR3 amino acid sequence was evaluated through resampling of 12 repertoires per group over 100 rounds. The repertoires were searched for about 70 published EBV-specific TCRbeta sequences and nearly 250 published CMV-specific TCRbeta sequences. Analysis left out a couple of CVID samples that produced under 10,000 sequences, so 35 to 50 CVID repertoires remained. TCRdb's version of the immuneACCESS table is confined to in-frame rearrangements and falls short of the full clone set. An unresolved V gene accounts for under half of the shortfall where checked; the remainder is of unknown origin. Clone size and V and J calls were adopted from that table, with D and trimming inferred from the DNA. This sample has 8,500 to 10,000 clones in the table, none counted a single time. The ten largest clones capture about 4.4% of the sample.

The junction shows trimming of 5 bases on V and 0 bases on J, and the gene matches do not reach 10 bases of it. The CDR3 runs 17 amino acids, cysteine and phenylalanine included. The DNA shown is the part of the CDR3 that was read: 42 bases, in frame from base 1. The sequence came from a human donor with common variable immunodeficiency. Recombination linked TRBV12-3 or TRBV12-4 to TRBJ2-5; 9 central nucleotides agree with TRBD2. Sequenced material: peripheral blood mononuclear cells. The encoded CDR3 is CASSPYIWTSDQETQYF. The covered CDR3 bases are TGTGCCAGCAGTCCATACATATGGACTAGCGACCAAGAGACC.